These 16 T cell receptor beta chains were sequenced from one sample in a study of blood T cell repertoires in COVID-19. TCRdb's copy holds only in-frame clones and misses some; the assay was immunoSEQ multiplex PCR. The sample includes 400,000 to 450,000 clones, 75% to 90% of them seen just once. The sample was PBMCs or T cells enriched from blood (not recorded which). The receptors stem from a man under 40 who had recovered from COVID-19.

V and J are TRBV3-1 (or the pseudogene TRBV3-2) and TRBJ2-7, with TRBD1 identical over 7 bases. This CDR3 comprises 15 residues. Germline CDR1 reads LGHDT; CDR2 reads YNNKEL (reference sequence). V dropped 0 bases and J dropped 6; count of bases not matched to a gene: 8. The CDR3 spells CASSQEGQYISEQYF. The CDR3 region has the DNA TGTGCCAGCAGCCAAGAGGGACAGTATATTTCCGAGCAGTACTTC.

The chain carries TRBV5-6 and TRBJ1-4; D not certain. The CDR3 length is 14 residues. The germline gives CDR1 SGHDT, CDR2 YYEEEE. Trimming shortened V by 5 bases and J by 2 bases, and 10 bases separated the two germline ends. CDR3 loop: CASSRASTNEKLFF. In DNA form, the CDR3 reads TGTGCCAGCAGTAGAGCGTCCACTAATGAAAAACTGTTTTTT.

The rearrangement uses TRBV12-3 or TRBV12-4 and TRBJ2-7; D may be TRBD2 (6 bases). The CDR3 is 13 amino acids. Trimming removed 2 bases at V and 7 bases at J, with 12 bases between. This chain's CDR3 is CASSLIQAGEQYF. DNA for the CDR3: TGTGCCAGCAGTTTAATTCAGGCGGGGGAGCAGTACTTC.

CDR3 sequence (DNA): TGTGCCAGCAGGGCGACAGACGCTAACTATGGCTACACCTTC. Translating gives CASRATDANYGYTF. This chain joins TRBV2 and TRBJ1-2; perhaps TRBD1 as D (5 bases). The CDR3 spans 14 residues. Germline CDR1 is SNHLY and CDR2 is FYNNEI. Trimming took off 6 bases at V and 0 bases at J, with 11 bases between the two ends.

This chain joins TRBV6-5 and TRBJ1-2; 9 nucleotides align to TRBD1. CDR3 length: 14 residues. The germline V gene encodes CDR1 MNHEY and CDR2 SVGAGI. V shed 2 bases and J 5 bases; nucleotides not matched to a gene: 3. The CDR3 reads CASSYETGGYGYTF. As DNA, the CDR3 is TGTGCCAGCAGTTACGAGACAGGGGGTTATGGCTACACCTTC.

The chain recombines TRBV4-2 with TRBJ1-2, with 8 bases aligning to TRBD1. V shed 0 bases, J shed 6 bases, and the junction held 9 bases outside the gene matches. The CDR3 extends over 16 amino acids. Per germline, CDR1 LGHNA and CDR2 YNFKEQ. The CDR3 sequence: CASSQDFKSRGHGYTF. CDR3 nucleotide sequence: TGTGCCAGCAGCCAAGATTTTAAGTCCAGGGGGCATGGCTACACCTTC.

The V and J genes are TRBV5-1 and TRBJ1-1, with D tentatively TRBD1 (5 bases). There are 17 residues in the CDR3. CDR1 SGHRS and CDR2 YFSETQ come from the germline V gene. V lost 0 bases and J lost 1, with 16 bases in between. CDR3 region: CASSLVFRGPPNTEAFF. Here the CDR3 DNA reads TGCGCCAGCAGCTTGGTCTTTAGGGGTCCTCCGAACACTGAAGCTTTCTTT.

This chain connects TRBV7-6 to TRBJ1-2; 8 nucleotides line up with TRBD1. The CDR3 has 15 amino acids. Germline V CDR1 and CDR2: SGHVS, FNYEAQ. J lost 7 bases, V lost 1 base, and 8 bases had no gene match. For the CDR3, the DNA is TGTGCCAGCAGCTTAGGGGACAGGAGTTATGTTGGCTACACCTTC. Amino acids: CASSLGDRSYVGYTF.

CDR3 in amino acids: CASSYTTGFYEQFF. CDR3 sequence (DNA): TGTGCCAGCAGTTATACTACAGGGTTTTATGAGCAGTTCTTC. V and J are TRBV6-5 and TRBJ2-1, with a tentative D call TRBD1 (6 bases). The CDR3 sequence is 14 residues long. V gave up 3 bases and J gave up 8 bases, with 14 bases separating them. Germline assignment: CDR1 MNHEY and CDR2 SVGAGI.

This clone has a single count. The gene calls are TRBV21-1 and TRBJ2-5; TRBD1 is taken as the D call from the table, unchecked against the DNA. TRBV21-1 is flagged as a pseudogene. This CDR3 comprises 13 residues. This CDR3 is CAGRKGNRETQYF. The CDR3 nucleotides are TGTGCCGGCCGAAAGGGGAACAGAGAGACCCAGTACTTC.

The V and J genes are TRBV7-8 and TRBJ1-2, with 7 bases identical to TRBD1. The germline V gene has CDR1 SGHVS and CDR2 FQNEAQ. This CDR3 region has 14 residues. Unmatched junction bases numbered 5, after V lost 5 bases and J lost 2 bases. The CDR3 spells CASSPTRGNYGYTF. DNA for the CDR3: TGTGCCAGCAGCCCCACCAGGGGGAACTATGGCTACACCTTC.

The chain links TRBV6-5 to TRBJ1-2, with 7 bases matching TRBD1. Germline V gene sequence: CDR1 MNHEY, CDR2 SVGAGI. The CDR3 spans 12 residues. Unmatched junction bases numbered 3, after V lost 6 bases and J lost 5 bases. This chain's CDR3 is CASRQQGYGYTF. DNA of the CDR3: TGTGCCAGCAGACAACAGGGGTATGGCTACACCTTC.

This chain joins TRBV9 and TRBJ2-7; D call uncertain. Germline V lookup: CDR1 SGDLS, CDR2 YYNGEE. The CDR3 spans 14 residues. V lost 0 bases to trimming and J lost 5 bases, with 12 bases between them. CDR3 region: CASSVAAGFDEQYF. The CDR3 DNA follows: TGTGCCAGCAGCGTAGCGGCAGGTTTTGACGAGCAGTACTTC.

The chain employs TRBV28 and TRBJ1-5, with no clear D. There are 17 residues in the CDR3. Germline assignment: CDR1 MDHEN and CDR2 SYDVKM. Trimming took off 6 bases at V and 3 bases at J, with 21 bases between the two ends. CDR3 bases: TGTGCCAGCAGACAAATGGGCCGGGCGAGGGACAATCAGCCCCAGCATTTT. Translated, it gives CASRQMGRARDNQPQHF.

Here the CDR3 reads CASSLGQGLNTEAFF. The CDR3 DNA follows: TGTGCCAGTAGTCTCGGACAGGGGCTGAACACTGAAGCTTTCTTT. This chain links TRBV19 with TRBJ1-1, with 9 bases fitting TRBD1. Trimming cost V 5 bases and J 0 bases; bases outside gene matches: 4. Germline lookup yields CDR1 LNHDA and CDR2 SQIVND (reference sequence). This CDR3 is built from 15 residues.

The chain employs TRBV4-1 and TRBJ2-2, with a tentative D call TRBD1 (6 bases). Per the germline V gene, CDR1 is MGHRA and CDR2 is YSYEKL. V was clipped by 6 bases and J by 3 bases, with 20 bases between them. This CDR3 has 17 amino acids. The CDR3 nucleotides are TGCGCCAGCAGTCGAGATCCAGGGGACGCTGACACCGGGGAGCTGTTTTTT. Translated: CASSRDPGDADTGELFF.